This passage covers 8 T cell receptor beta chains from one sample sequenced in a study of blood T cell repertoires in COVID-19. Only in-frame clones appear in the TCRdb table, and some are missing; sequencing was by immunoSEQ multiplex PCR. The repertoire has 80,000 or so clones, 86% of them found once; the top ten carry 15% to 20%. The sequencing input was peripheral blood. The receptors were sampled from a human donor in a cohort sampled during active COVID-19.

V and J are TRBV30 and TRBJ1-5; no reliable D call. The CDR3 loop spans 17 amino acids. The germline V and J ends were trimmed by 0 bases and 0 bases, with 15 bases remaining between them. The germline V gene encodes CDR1 GTSNPN and CDR2 SVGIG (reference sequence). CDR3 sequence reads: CAWSVGGQFPSNQPQHF. CDR3 DNA sequence: TGTGCCTGGAGTGTAGGAGGGCAATTTCCTAGCAATCAGCCCCAGCATTTT. The whole variable domain, remainder taken from reference TRBV30 and TRBJ1-5, is SQTIHQWPATLVQPVGSPLSLECTVEGTSNPNLYWYRQAAGRGLQLLFYSVGIGQISSEVPQNLSASRPQDRQFILSSKKLLLSDSGFYLCAWSVGGQFPSNQPQHFGDGTRLSIL.

This clone turned up a few times. The V gene is TRBV10-3, the J gene TRBJ2-7; 9 bases line up with TRBD1. Germline CDR1 reads ENHRY; CDR2 reads SYGVKD. The CDR3 consists of 16 residues. With V trimmed by 10 bases and J by 3 bases, 16 bases remained unmatched. The CDR3 here is CATKRETGTGFYEQYF. The CDR3, as DNA: TGTGCCACTAAGAGGGAGACCGGGACAGGGTTCTACGAGCAGTACTTC.

This chain uses TRBV9 with TRBJ1-1; D is perhaps TRBD1 (6 bases). V gave up 0 bases and J gave up 3 bases, with 9 bases separating them. CDR1 is SGDLS, CDR2 YYNGEE, per germline. The CDR3 is 14 amino acids. The CDR3 DNA reads as TGTGCCAGCAGCGTAGATGAGGGGGACACTGAAGCTTTCTTT. Translated: CASSVDEGDTEAFF.

The chain uses TRBV5-1 and TRBJ2-3, with TRBD1 identical over 9 bases. In germline, CDR1 is SGHRS, CDR2 YFSETQ. This CDR3 comprises 15 residues. The trim removed 3 bases at V and 4 bases at J, leaving 6 bases unmatched. CDR3 bases: TGCGCCAGCAGCTCACAGGGGGCGAACCCAGATACGCAGTATTTT. Amino acids: CASSSQGANPDTQYF.

This clone was seen a single time. The V call is TRBV19, the J call TRBJ2-2, with D perhaps TRBD2 (6 bases). V was cut by 10 bases and J by 6 bases, with 21 bases left in between. This CDR3 is 15 amino acids long. The germline gives CDR1 LNHDA, CDR2 SQIVND (reference sequence). CDR3 sequence reads: CATLRNRGSPGELFF. The CDR3 DNA is TGTGCCACCCTAAGAAATCGGGGGAGCCCCGGGGAGCTGTTTTTT. The variable domain in full, with the rest retrieved from reference TRBV19 and TRBJ2-2, is DGGITQSPKYLFRKEGQNVTLSCEQNLNHDAMYWYRQDPGQGLRLIYYSQIVNDFQKGDIAEGYSVSREKKESFPLTVTSAQKNPTAFYLCATLRNRGSPGELFFGEGSRLTVL.

The chain employs TRBV2 and TRBJ2-1; D unresolved. The CDR3 covers 12 residues. Germline V gives CDR1 SNHLY, CDR2 FYNNEI. Trimming took 5 bases from V and 5 from J, leaving 7 bases between them. This CDR3 reads CASSLVDNEQFF. The CDR3 coding sequence is TGTGCCAGCAGTCTAGTAGACAATGAGCAGTTCTTC.

The rearrangement joins TRBV3-1 (or the pseudogene TRBV3-2) to TRBJ2-3; 11 nucleotides align to TRBD2. Germline V gene lookup returns CDR1 LGHDT and CDR2 YNNKEL (reference sequence). The CDR3 contains 12 residues. V shed 4 bases, J shed 13 bases, and the junction held 4 bases outside the gene matches. Here the CDR3 reads CASSLGLAVEYF. In DNA, the CDR3 is TGTGCCAGCAGCCTGGGACTAGCGGTGGAGTATTTT.

This chain links TRBV30 with TRBJ2-2; 14 bases map to TRBD2. The CDR3 length is 18 residues. V trimming: 2 bases; J trimming: 6 bases; junction bases outside the gene matches: 11. The germline CDR1 and CDR2 sequences are GTSNPN and SVGIG (reference sequence). The CDR3 region is CAWSNGLAGGHSSGELFF. The CDR3 bases are TGTGCCTGGAGTAATGGACTAGCGGGAGGTCACTCGTCCGGGGAGCTGTTTTTT.